Sequencing of this TCR beta chain was carried out in a study of vaccination effects on CD4 cells after COVID-19 (dated by TCRdb to 2022 to 2024). For context, the study as a whole: In the ViraFEST assay, PBMC were stimulated with viral peptide pools, and TCR sequencing was then used to find antigen-specific CD4+ T cell clonotypes based on their expansion. Each participant received two doses of an mRNA SARS-CoV-2 vaccine, either BNT162b2 or mRNA-1273. Approximately 2 million PBMC per well were cultured in IMDM with around 5.3% human AB serum, 8.5 to 10 IU/ml IL-2 and gentamicin, plus 10 ug/ml peptides. SARS-CoV-2 spike-specific CD4+ TCR repertoires were compared before and after mRNA vaccination in COVID-19 convalescent patients and in infection-naive vaccine recipients. The full study included ten to eleven COVID-19 convalescent patients and a few SARS-CoV-2-naive healthy vaccine recipients. Cultures from other donors in the study were sequenced with the Oncomine TCR Beta short-read assay on an Illumina iSeq 100.

Reading the germline V gene gives CDR1 MDHEN and CDR2 SYDVKM. Reading from cysteine to phenylalanine, the CDR3 counts 14 amino acids. Solely the CDR3 DNA is kept, with 42 bases framed from the first base. V trim: 6 bases; J trim: 12 bases; unmatched bases: 15. After 10 days of culture, CD4+ T cells were isolated with the EasySep CD4+ T cell isolation kit. Negative nucleocapsid antibody results before and after vaccination confirmed that the healthy vaccine recipients had no prior SARS-CoV-2 infection. On days 3 and 7, half of the culture medium was replaced with fresh IL-2-containing medium. Unless noted otherwise, every peptide stimulation condition was grown in triplicate wells. PBMC were separated from whole blood using Ficoll-Paque Plus gradient centrifugation and were then either cryopreserved at -140C or used fresh. The QIAamp micro DNA kit was used to extract genomic DNA from the cultured CD4+ T cells.

Library method: the immunoSEQ multiplex PCR assay. DNA from the cultured, isolated CD4+ T cells was subjected to TCR beta CDR3 sequencing. From the authors' description of their analysis: Non-productive TCR sequences were discarded, and reads were trimmed to the CDR3 region, with only CDR3s of 7 or more amino acids retained. The MANAFEST web app was used to pick out antigen-specific clonotypes by comparing their expansion in peptide wells with that in reference cultures. To be called positive, a clone needed expansion at FDR<0.05 compared with the reference and with all other wells, an odds ratio greater than 5, and a frequency greater than 0.1% in two replicate wells. Cross-reactive clonotypes were defined as significantly expanded in SARS-CoV-2 spike wells and in at least one common cold coronavirus spike condition. Using the stringdist R package, CDR3 similarity was measured by Levenshtein distance, and unrooted trees were constructed with ape in R 3.6.1. Imported from immuneACCESS, the table was reduced by TCRdb to in-frame sequences with V and J called. These copies leave out some clones; in studies compared against another copy, an unresolved V gene accounts for under half, and the cause of the remainder is not known. V, J and clone size were drawn from that table, and D and trimming were deduced from the DNA. This sample holds more than 30,000 clones; around 70% were observed only once. The ten biggest clones cover approximately 3.9% of the sample.

Overall results and qualifications from the work: Both infection-induced and vaccine-induced clones contracted markedly at late post-vaccination timepoints, which is consistent with waning T cell responses. Among healthy vaccine recipients, nearly all vaccine-induced clones were SARS-CoV-2 mono-reactive, and only 1 of 255 was cross-reactive with common cold coronaviruses. Only a small number of convalescent patients were included, and no early post-infection timepoints were available, which limited the study.

This clone appeared a few times. The antigen this receptor binds is unknown. No quality values exist for individual bases; no much larger clone is one base distant. The rearrangement joined TRBV28 to TRBJ1-2; 8 central nucleotides agree with TRBD1. This TCR came from a human donor who received a COVID-19 vaccine. The sequenced sample was CD4+ T cells from PBMCs cultured without peptide, obtained before COVID-19 vaccination. The CDR3: CASSTGGFFFRDTF. The bases are TGTGCCAGCAGCACAGGGGGGTTCTTTTTTCGAGACACCTTC.